Listed below are T cell receptor beta chains from one sample, sequenced in a study of graft-versus-host responses after intestinal transplantation. Their antigen targets remain unknown. The method was immunoSEQ multiplex PCR; TCRdb's version includes in-frame clones alone and lacks a portion of them. The table has roughly 36,000 clones, 90% to 95% seen once. The starting material was unstimulated CD8+ T cells sorted from spleen or lymph node cells, obtained before transplant. These receptors were obtained from a human donor who was the organ donor for an intestinal transplant. Each CDR3 is given with its conserved first and last residue. The D gene is left open where the match is weak. Rows may omit the clone size; those that give it use once, few, many or a size class.

d_gene: TRBD1; abundance: NA; v_gene: TRBV4-1; j_gene: TRBJ1-2; CDR3nt: TGCGCCAGCAGCCAAGATTCGGTAACAGGGGGATATGGCTACACCTTC; CDR3aa: CASSQDSVTGGYGYTF
d_gene: NA; abundance: few; v_gene: TRBV28; j_gene: TRBJ1-3; CDR3nt: TGTGCCAGCAGTCCGAACAGGGCTGGAAACACCATATATTTT; CDR3aa: CASSPNRAGNTIYF
d_gene: TRBD1; abundance: NA; v_gene: TRBV6-1; j_gene: TRBJ1-2; CDR3nt: TGTGCCAGCAGTGGGGAGGGACAGTACTATGGCTACACCTTC; CDR3aa: CASSGEGQYYGYTF
d_gene: NA; abundance: once; v_gene: TRBV5-5; j_gene: TRBJ2-3; CDR3nt: TGTGCCAGCAGCTTGGCCCGCACAGATACGCAGTATTTT; CDR3aa: CASSLARTDTQYF
d_gene: NA; abundance: NA; v_gene: TRBV7-9; j_gene: TRBJ2-7; CDR3nt: TGTGCCAGCAGCCCCCCTTCCTACGAGCAGTACTTC; CDR3aa: CASSPPSYEQYF
d_gene: NA; abundance: NA; v_gene: TRBV4-3; j_gene: TRBJ1-1; CDR3nt: TGCGCCAGCAGCCAGGGGACTGAAGCTTTCTTT; CDR3aa: CASSQGTEAFF
d_gene: NA; abundance: NA; v_gene: TRBV4-1; j_gene: TRBJ1-1; CDR3nt: TGCGCCAGCAGCCAAGCGGGTTGGGGGAACACTGAAGCTTTCTTT; CDR3aa: CASSQAGWGNTEAFF
d_gene: NA; abundance: NA; v_gene: TRBV5-1; j_gene: TRBJ1-6; CDR3nt: TGCGCCAGCAGCTTGAACTATAATTCACCCCTCCACTTT; CDR3aa: CASSLNYNSPLHF
d_gene: TRBD1; abundance: NA; v_gene: TRBV29-1; j_gene: TRBJ2-7; CDR3nt: TGCAGCGTCCAGACAGGGGGCCTCTCCTACGAGCAGTACTTC; CDR3aa: CSVQTGGLSYEQYF
d_gene: TRBD2; abundance: NA; v_gene: TRBV30; j_gene: TRBJ2-1; CDR3nt: TGTGCCTGGAGTTTGGGTAGCGGGGGGTACAATGAGCAGTTCTTC; CDR3aa: CAWSLGSGGYNEQFF
d_gene: NA; abundance: NA; v_gene: TRBV4-1; j_gene: TRBJ2-7; CDR3nt: TGCGCCAGCAGCCAAGATCAGGGCTCCTACGAGCAGTACTTC; CDR3aa: CASSQDQGSYEQYF
d_gene: NA; abundance: NA; v_gene: TRBV2; j_gene: TRBJ1-5; CDR3nt: TGTGCCAGCAGGGGGGGACTGGAGGTGAGTCAGCCCCAGCATTTT; CDR3aa: CASRGGLEVSQPQHF
d_gene: NA; abundance: NA; v_gene: TRBV11-3; j_gene: TRBJ1-1; CDR3nt: TGTGCCAGCAGCAAAACAGGGAACACTGAAGCTTTCTTT; CDR3aa: CASSKTGNTEAFF
d_gene: NA; abundance: NA; v_gene: TRBV4-1; j_gene: TRBJ1-2; CDR3nt: TGCGCCAGCAGCCAAGGGTCGTCTATCTTCTACACCTTC; CDR3aa: CASSQGSSIFYTF
d_gene: TRBD1; abundance: NA; v_gene: TRBV23-1; j_gene: TRBJ2-7; CDR3nt: TGCGCCAGCGTTAGGGGACAGGGTAAGTACGAGCAGTACTTC; CDR3aa: CASVRGQGKYEQYF
d_gene: TRBD2; abundance: NA; v_gene: TRBV6-5; j_gene: TRBJ2-3; CDR3nt: TGTGCCAGCAGTTATATCTTGGCAGCGGGGCCAGATACGCAGTATTTT; CDR3aa: CASSYILAAGPDTQYF
d_gene: TRBD2; abundance: NA; v_gene: TRBV18; j_gene: TRBJ2-2; CDR3nt: TGTGCCAGCTCACCAGGGACTAGCGGGGTTTGGAACACCGGGGAGCTGTTTTTT; CDR3aa: CASSPGTSGVWNTGELFF
d_gene: TRBD1; abundance: NA; v_gene: TRBV5-5; j_gene: TRBJ1-2; CDR3nt: TGTGCCAGCAGCTCCCCGGGACAGGGGGTCTATGGCTACACCTTC; CDR3aa: CASSSPGQGVYGYTF
d_gene: NA; abundance: NA; v_gene: TRBV27; j_gene: TRBJ1-5; CDR3nt: TGTGCCAGCAGTCAAATCCAGGGTCAGCCCCAGCATTTT; CDR3aa: CASSQIQGQPQHF
d_gene: TRBD1; abundance: NA; v_gene: TRBV30; j_gene: TRBJ2-7; CDR3nt: TGTGCCTGGAGCTCAGTTAAATACGTGACAGGGGGCTACGAGCAGTACTTC; CDR3aa: CAWSSVKYVTGGYEQYF
d_gene: TRBD2; abundance: NA; v_gene: TRBV4-1; j_gene: TRBJ2-7; CDR3nt: TGCGCCAGCAGCCACTCCCTCGGTTTAGGCGGGGGGAACGAGCAGTACTTC; CDR3aa: CASSHSLGLGGGNEQYF
d_gene: NA; abundance: once; v_gene: TRBV4-1; j_gene: TRBJ2-5; CDR3nt: TGCGCCAGCAGCCAAGAGGGACGACAAGAGACCCAGTACTTC; CDR3aa: CASSQEGRQETQYF
d_gene: TRBD2; abundance: NA; v_gene: TRBV19; j_gene: TRBJ2-1; CDR3nt: TGTGCCAGTAGTATGTGCGGGTCGGGGGGGCACGATGAGCAGTTCTTC; CDR3aa: CASSMCGSGGHDEQFF
d_gene: NA; abundance: NA; v_gene: TRBV4-1; j_gene: TRBJ2-2; CDR3nt: TGCGCCAGCAGCCTGATCGAGCAGGCTTCGAACACCGGGGAGCTGTTTTTT; CDR3aa: CASSLIEQASNTGELFF
d_gene: NA; abundance: NA; v_gene: TRBV5-1; j_gene: TRBJ2-5; CDR3nt: TGCGCCAGCAGCTCTAACCTCCCCGAGACCCAGTACTTC; CDR3aa: CASSSNLPETQYF
d_gene: NA; abundance: NA; v_gene: TRBV18; j_gene: TRBJ2-3; CDR3nt: TGTGCCAGCTCACCTCTTAAAGCGGACAGAGTGACAGATACGCAGTATTTT; CDR3aa: CASSPLKADRVTDTQYF
d_gene: TRBD2; abundance: once; v_gene: TRBV11-2; j_gene: TRBJ2-3; CDR3nt: TGTGCCAGCAGCCACCTGCGGGGGGGCCTTTCGCCGACAGATACGCAGTATTTT; CDR3aa: CASSHLRGGLSPTDTQYF
d_gene: NA; abundance: NA; v_gene: TRBV5-1; j_gene: TRBJ2-1; CDR3nt: TGCGCCAGCAGTAGTAGTTCGCGGCGGAACAATGAGCAGTTCTTC; CDR3aa: CASSSSSRRNNEQFF
d_gene: TRBD1; abundance: once; v_gene: TRBV27; j_gene: TRBJ1-2; CDR3nt: TGTGCCAGCAGCACTACCCATCCCCCGGGACAGGGGGCGCAGACCTATGGCTACACCTTC; CDR3aa: CASSTTHPPGQGAQTYGYTF
d_gene: NA; abundance: NA; v_gene: TRBV11-2; j_gene: TRBJ2-1; CDR3nt: TGTGCCAGCAGCTTCTTTGGCTACAATGAGCAGTTCTTC; CDR3aa: CASSFFGYNEQFF
d_gene: TRBD1; abundance: NA; v_gene: TRBV28; j_gene: TRBJ2-1; CDR3nt: TGTGCCAGCTATGGACAGGGAACCTACAATGAGCAGTTCTTC; CDR3aa: CASYGQGTYNEQFF
d_gene: NA; abundance: NA; v_gene: TRBV7-9; j_gene: TRBJ2-3; CDR3nt: TGTGCCAGCAGCTTAGTCCGGGGGCCAGATACGCAGTATTTT; CDR3aa: CASSLVRGPDTQYF
d_gene: NA; abundance: NA; v_gene: TRBV13; j_gene: TRBJ1-1; CDR3nt: TGTGCCAGCAGCTTCTCAGGGATGAACACTGAAGCTTTCTTT; CDR3aa: CASSFSGMNTEAFF
d_gene: NA; abundance: NA; v_gene: TRBV6-5; j_gene: TRBJ2-7; CDR3nt: TGTGCCAGCAGATCTCGCTACGAGCAGTACTTC; CDR3aa: CASRSRYEQYF
d_gene: TRBD1; abundance: once; v_gene: TRBV18; j_gene: TRBJ1-2; CDR3nt: TGTGCCAGCTCACCGTGGGACAGGGTTCCCCTTAACTATGGCTACACCTTC; CDR3aa: CASSPWDRVPLNYGYTF
d_gene: NA; abundance: NA; v_gene: TRBV30; j_gene: TRBJ1-2; CDR3nt: TGTGCCTGGAGGGGGCAGGAAACCCACTATGGCTACACCTTC; CDR3aa: CAWRGQETHYGYTF
d_gene: TRBD1; abundance: NA; v_gene: TRBV4-1; j_gene: TRBJ1-2; CDR3nt: TGCGCCAGCAGCCCGGAGACAGGGGTTAACTATGGCTACACCTTC; CDR3aa: CASSPETGVNYGYTF
d_gene: NA; abundance: once; v_gene: TRBV7-9; j_gene: TRBJ2-5; CDR3nt: TGTGCCAGCAGCTTAGAAGGGGAAGAGACCCAGTACTTC; CDR3aa: CASSLEGEETQYF